The rows below give T cell receptor beta chains drawn from one sample of a study of T cell repertoires in cytomegalovirus infection. MiXCR, run by TCRdb on the reads, gives a single entry per CDR3 protein. Among 400,000 or so distinct CDR3 sequences listed, approximately 32% were seen once. Sequencing was performed on PBMCs. These receptors were obtained from a human donor in good health (CMV status not recorded). Some clones in this sample may be carry-over from other donors' samples. Each CDR3 is given with its conserved first and last residue. The D gene is left open where the match is weak. Size values are once, few and many counts, or a class for expanded clones, and some rows have none.

CDR3 length	clone size	V gene	D gene	J gene	CDR3 DNA	CDR3 protein
14	-	TRBV6-6	-	TRBJ1-1	TGTGCCAGCAGGGGCGGGCAGGGAGGGGTTGAAGCTTTCTTT	CASRGGQGGVEAFF
14	-	TRBV7-4	TRBD1	TRBJ2-5	TGTGCCGGAGGACAGGGAACCTCCCAAGAGACCCAGTACTTC	CAGGQGTSQETQYF
15	few	TRBV12-3/TRBV12-4	TRBD1	TRBJ2-2	TGTGCCAGCAGTAAAGACAGGGCTTGGGCCGGGGAGCTGTTTTTT	CASSKDRAWAGELFF
16	once	TRBV6-2/TRBV6-3	TRBD1	TRBJ2-1	TGTGCCAGCAGTGCCCTGGCCGACAGGGGACTTAAACTCGATAACTTC	CASSALADRGLKLDNF
14	few	TRBV4-1	-	TRBJ2-3	TGTGCCAGCAGCCAAGATTTGGGCACAGATACGCAGTATTTT	CASSQDLGTDTQYF
14	-	TRBV28	-	TRBJ1-1	TGTGCCAGCAGTTTATGGCCGGGAGGCACTGAAGCTTTCTTT	CASSLWPGGTEAFF
15	few	TRBV5-4	TRBD1	TRBJ1-1	TGTGCCAGCAGCGGCGACAGGGAGGAGGGCACTGAAGCTTTCTTT	CASSGDREEGTEAFF
13	few	TRBV6-2/TRBV6-3	-	TRBJ2-7	TGTGCCAGCAGTTGGGACGGTCCCTACGAGCAGTACTTC	CASSWDGPYEQYF
14	many	TRBV7-8	TRBD1	TRBJ1-5	TGTGCCAGCAGCTTAGAGACAGGGAGGCAGCCCCAGCATTTT	CASSLETGRQPQHF
14	many	TRBV7-2	-	TRBJ1-1	TGTGCCAGCAGTTCGGCCGGGGGGCGGACTGAAGCTTTCTTT	CASSSAGGRTEAFF
14	few	TRBV27	-	TRBJ1-5	TGTGCCAGCAGTTTATCCGGTGAGGAATCGCCCCAGCATTTT	CASSLSGEESPQHF
15	-	TRBV6-6	TRBD1	TRBJ1-4	TGTGCCAGCAGTTACACCGGACAGGGAACTGAAAAACTGTTTTTT	CASSYTGQGTEKLFF
15	-	TRBV14	-	TRBJ1-2	TGTGCCAGCAGCCAACCCGGGGGCGGTATCGGTGACTACACCTTC	CASSQPGGGIGDYTF
16	few	TRBV12-3/TRBV12-4	-	TRBJ2-1	TGTGCCAGCAGTTTCGGAAGGAGGGGGACCAACAATGAGCAGTTCTTC	CASSFGRRGTNNEQFF
13	-	TRBV28	TRBD1	TRBJ1-6	TGTGCCAGCTTCCCAGACAGGGCTTCACCCCTCCACTTT	CASFPDRASPLHF
17	-	TRBV27	-	TRBJ1-1	TGTGCCAGCAGTGGCGGGACACCGACCCTTGCGCTAACTGAAGCTTTCTTT	CASSGGTPTLALTEAFF
15	few	TRBV6-2/TRBV6-3	TRBD2	TRBJ2-3	TGTGCCAGCAGTTACGATCCGGGGGGGCCAGATACGCAGTATTTT	CASSYDPGGPDTQYF
14	-	TRBV7-9	TRBD1	TRBJ1-4	TGTGCCAGCAGCCCGGACAGGGGGCATGAAAAACTGTTTTTT	CASSPDRGHEKLFF
11	few	TRBV6-1	-	TRBJ2-7	TGTGCCAGCAGATCCGTCTACGAGCAGTACTTC	CASRSVYEQYF
17	-	TRBV24-1	-	TRBJ2-2	TGTGCCACCAGTGATCCTGCCCGACGGGACAAAACCGGGGAGCTGTTTTTT	CATSDPARRDKTGELFF
15	-	TRBV5-4	-	TRBJ2-5	TGTGCCAGCAGCGTGAGAGGTGGCTACCAAGAGACCCAGTACTTC	CASSVRGGYQETQYF
15	few	TRBV6-5	-	TRBJ1-5	TGTGCCAGCTCGTTCGACAGGTATAGCAATCAGCCCCAGCATTTT	CASSFDRYSNQPQHF
15	-	TRBV28	-	TRBJ1-1	TGTGCCAGCAGCTACCGACTAGGGATGAACACTGAAGCTTTCTTT	CASSYRLGMNTEAFF
17	-	TRBV10-3	TRBD1	TRBJ2-2	TGTGCCATCAAAACCGACTTCCGCTCCCCGAACACAGGGGAGCTGGTTTTT	CAIKTDFRSPNTGELVF
16	-	TRBV7-6	TRBD1	TRBJ2-2	TGTGCCAGCAGCTTAGGGGACAGGGGATTGACCGGGGAGCTGTTTTTT	CASSLGDRGLTGELFF
15	-	TRBV20-1	-	TRBJ1-1	TGCAGTGCTACTCGAGGGGTGGGCATGAACACTGAAGCTTTCTTT	CSATRGVGMNTEAFF
17	-	TRBV6-6	-	TRBJ2-6	TGTGCCAGAAGTTACTTCAGAACGGACCCTGGGGCCAACGTCCTGACTTTC	CARSYFRTDPGANVLTF
14	-	TRBV6-1	-	TRBJ2-3	TGTGCCAGCAGTGTACGGGACTCCACAGATACGCAGTATTTT	CASSVRDSTDTQYF
13	many	TRBV7-2	-	TRBJ2-3	TGTGCCAGCAGCAAAGATTACACAGATACGCAGTATTTT	CASSKDYTDTQYF
14	-	TRBV19	-	TRBJ1-1	TGTGCCAGTAACGTAGGGGCGATTGACACTGAAGCTTTCTTT	CASNVGAIDTEAFF
13	-	TRBV7-3	-	TRBJ2-1	TGTGCCAGCAGCACCTTGACTAACCATGAGCAGTTCTTC	CASSTLTNHEQFF
16	few	TRBV7-9	TRBD2	TRBJ2-1	TGTGCCAGCAGCAAGACCGGGACTAGCGGGGCGGGGGGGCAGTTCTTC	CASSKTGTSGAGGQFF
20	few	TRBV4-1	TRBD1	TRBJ2-1	TGCGCCAGCAGCCCGGCCGACGGGACAGAACAGAGAAGCTCCTACAATGAGCAGTTCTTC	CASSPADGTEQRSSYNEQFF
14	few	TRBV19	-	TRBJ1-5	TGTGCCAGTAGTATAGAGGCGGGTGACCAGCCCCAGCATTTT	CASSIEAGDQPQHF
14	-	TRBV6-2/TRBV6-3	TRBD2	TRBJ2-1	TGTGCCAGCAAGATAAGCGGGGGTTACAATGAGCAGTTCTTC	CASKISGGYNEQFF
15	-	TRBV5-1	TRBD1	TRBJ2-2	TGCGCCAGCAGCTCGCGGGGACAGGGGGCCGGGGAGCTGTTTTTT	CASSSRGQGAGELFF
17	few	TRBV7-6	-	TRBJ1-1	TGTGCCAGCAGCTTAGTACCTCCAGCGGGGGGGAACACTGAAGCTTTCTTT	CASSLVPPAGGNTEAFF
16	few	TRBV7-2	-	TRBJ2-3	TGTGCCAGCAGCAAACGGGACACTACTAGCACAGATACGCAGTATTTT	CASSKRDTTSTDTQYF
16	-	TRBV7-6	TRBD1	TRBJ2-7	TGTGCCAGCAGCTCTTACCCCCGGGACAGATATTACGAGCAGTACTTC	CASSSYPRDRYYEQYF
15	-	TRBV2	-	TRBJ2-1	TGTGCCAGCAGTCAACTAGCCCTCAGCTACAATGAGCAGTTCTTC	CASSQLALSYNEQFF
14	many	TRBV7-2	-	TRBJ2-7	TGTGCCAGCAGCCTTGATGCAGGGACGTACGAGCAGTACTTC	CASSLDAGTYEQYF
13	few	TRBV6-1	-	TRBJ1-6	TGTGCCAGCAGTTTAGGGAGGGATTCACCCCTCCACTTT	CASSLGRDSPLHF
12	few	TRBV2	-	TRBJ1-1	TGTGCCAGCAGTGACTTGAGGGGTGAAGCTTTCTTT	CASSDLRGEAFF
14	many	TRBV19	-	TRBJ2-1	TGTGCCAGTAGTGGGGTCCGACAGGTATTCGAGCAGTTCTTC	CASSGVRQVFEQFF
13	few	TRBV6-6	-	TRBJ2-5	TGTGCCAGCAGTTACTCGATGTCGGAGACCCAGTACTTC	CASSYSMSETQYF
16	-	TRBV4-2	-	TRBJ1-2	TGTGCCAGCAGCCAATCCCAATGGGAGGAAGACTATGGCTACACCTTC	CASSQSQWEEDYGYTF
14	-	TRBV2	TRBD1	TRBJ2-7	TGTGCCAGCGCCGGGACAGGGTCACCTCACCAGCAGTACTTC	CASAGTGSPHQQYF
15	-	TRBV4-1	-	TRBJ2-5	TGCGCCAGCAGCCCTGAGACCCCACCAAGTGGGACCCAGTACTTC	CASSPETPPSGTQYF
15	-	TRBV28	-	TRBJ2-7	TGTGCCAGCTCGGATCCGGACCTCCTTCGCTACGAGCAGTACTTC	CASSDPDLLRYEQYF
14	once	TRBV7-9	-	TRBJ2-7	TGTGCCAGCAGCTTGAGGACAGTTTACAATGAGCAGTACTTC	CASSLRTVYNEQYF
14	-	TRBV24-1	-	TRBJ1-6	TGTGCCCCAACGAAAGGGATACCAAATTCACCCCTCCACTTT	CAPTKGIPNSPLHF
14	once	TRBV11-2	TRBD1	TRBJ2-1	TGTGCCAGCAGCTTAGGGACAGGGCTGGATGAGCAGTTCTTC	CASSLGTGLDEQFF
13	-	TRBV2	TRBD1	TRBJ2-3	TGTGCCATCCGGGACAGGGCGACAGATACGCAGTATTTT	CAIRDRATDTQYF